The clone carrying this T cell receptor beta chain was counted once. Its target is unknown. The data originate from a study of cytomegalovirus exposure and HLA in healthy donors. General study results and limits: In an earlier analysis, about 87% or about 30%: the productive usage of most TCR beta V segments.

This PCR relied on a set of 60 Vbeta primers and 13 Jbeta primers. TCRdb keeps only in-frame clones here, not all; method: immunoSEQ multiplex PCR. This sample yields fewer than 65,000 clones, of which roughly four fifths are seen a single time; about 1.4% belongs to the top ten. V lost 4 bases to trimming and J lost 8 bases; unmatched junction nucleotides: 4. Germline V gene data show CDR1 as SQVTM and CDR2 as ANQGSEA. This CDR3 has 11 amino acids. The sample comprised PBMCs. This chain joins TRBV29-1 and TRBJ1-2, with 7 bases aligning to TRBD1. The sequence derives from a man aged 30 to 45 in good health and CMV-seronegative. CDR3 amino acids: CSVGTGAGYTF. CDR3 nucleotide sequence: TGCAGCGTTGGCACAGGGGCCGGCTACACCTTC.